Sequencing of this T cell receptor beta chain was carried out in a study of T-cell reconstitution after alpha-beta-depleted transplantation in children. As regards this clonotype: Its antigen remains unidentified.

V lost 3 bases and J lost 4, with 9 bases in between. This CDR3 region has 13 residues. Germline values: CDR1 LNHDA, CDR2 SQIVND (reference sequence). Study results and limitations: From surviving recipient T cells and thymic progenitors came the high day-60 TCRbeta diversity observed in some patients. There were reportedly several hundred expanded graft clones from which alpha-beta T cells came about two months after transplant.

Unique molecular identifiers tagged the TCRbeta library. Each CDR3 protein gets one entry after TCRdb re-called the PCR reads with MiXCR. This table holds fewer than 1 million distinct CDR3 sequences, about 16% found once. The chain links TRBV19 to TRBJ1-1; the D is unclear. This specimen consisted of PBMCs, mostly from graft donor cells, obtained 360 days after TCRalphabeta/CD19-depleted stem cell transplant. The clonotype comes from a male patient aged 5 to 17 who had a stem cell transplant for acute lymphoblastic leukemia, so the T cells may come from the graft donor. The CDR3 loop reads CASSIGRPTEAFF. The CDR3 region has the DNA TGTGCCAGTAGTATCGGACGGCCCACTGAAGCTTTCTTT.